The present T cell receptor (beta chain) was sequenced within a study of T-cell reconstitution after alpha-beta-depleted transplantation in children. Unique molecular identifiers were incorporated when the TCRbeta library was constructed. Via MiXCR, TCRdb re-called the PCR reads, giving one row per CDR3 protein. The table includes roughly 90,000 distinct CDR3 sequences, 9.5% to 15% detected once. The material was PBMCs from the stem cell graft donor, obtained from the stem cell graft. The sequence was obtained from a human donor who donated a stem cell graft to a child with inherited bone marrow failure.

The CDR3 region has the DNA TGCAGCGTTGGTTATGGGAGGGAGACCCAGTACTTC. It yields the protein CSVGYGRETQYF. The chain carries TRBV29-1 and TRBJ2-5, with D possibly matching TRBD2 (6 bases). The CDR3 runs to 12 residues. CDR1 and CDR2 (germline): SQVTM, ANQGSEA. The V end was cut by 4 bases, the J end by 5 bases, with 11 bases between.